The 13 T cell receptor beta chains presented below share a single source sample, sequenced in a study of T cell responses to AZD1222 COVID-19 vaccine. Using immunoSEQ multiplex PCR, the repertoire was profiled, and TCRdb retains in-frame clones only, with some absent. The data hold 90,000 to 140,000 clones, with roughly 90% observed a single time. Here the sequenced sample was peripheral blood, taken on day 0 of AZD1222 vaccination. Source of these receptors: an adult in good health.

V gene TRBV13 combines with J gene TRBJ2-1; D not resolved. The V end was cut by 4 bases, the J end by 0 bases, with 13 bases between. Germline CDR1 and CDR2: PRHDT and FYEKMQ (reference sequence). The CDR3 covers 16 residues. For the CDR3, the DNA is TGTGCCAGCAGCTCCGCGGCAGGAGCCTCCTACAATGAGCAGTTCTTC. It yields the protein CASSSAAGASYNEQFF.

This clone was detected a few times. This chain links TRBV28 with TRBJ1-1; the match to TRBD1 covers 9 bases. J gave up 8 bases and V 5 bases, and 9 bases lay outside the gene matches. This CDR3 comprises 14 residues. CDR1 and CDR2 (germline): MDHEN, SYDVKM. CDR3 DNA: TGTGCCAGCAGTGTTCCGGGACAGGGAGGGGAAGCTTTCTTT. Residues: CASSVPGQGGEAFF.

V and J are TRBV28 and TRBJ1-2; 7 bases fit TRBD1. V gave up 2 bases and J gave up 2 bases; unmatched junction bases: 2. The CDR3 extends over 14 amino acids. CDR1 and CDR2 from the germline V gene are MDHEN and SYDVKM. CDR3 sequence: CASSLGQANYGYTF. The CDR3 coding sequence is TGTGCCAGCAGTTTAGGACAGGCCAACTATGGCTACACCTTC.

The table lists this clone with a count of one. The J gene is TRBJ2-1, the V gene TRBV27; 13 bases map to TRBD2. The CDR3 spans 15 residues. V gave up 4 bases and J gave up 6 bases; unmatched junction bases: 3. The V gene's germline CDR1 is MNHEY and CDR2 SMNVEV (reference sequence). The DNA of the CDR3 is TGTGCCAGCAGTTCAGGACTAGCGGGGGCCAATGAGCAGTTCTTC. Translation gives CASSSGLAGANEQFF.

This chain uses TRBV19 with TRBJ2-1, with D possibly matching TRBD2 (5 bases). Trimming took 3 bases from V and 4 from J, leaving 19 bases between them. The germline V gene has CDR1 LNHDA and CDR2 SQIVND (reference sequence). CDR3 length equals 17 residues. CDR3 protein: CASSIFRAGRGYNEQFF. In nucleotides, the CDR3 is TGTGCCAGTAGTATTTTTCGGGCGGGCCGTGGGTACAATGAGCAGTTCTTC.

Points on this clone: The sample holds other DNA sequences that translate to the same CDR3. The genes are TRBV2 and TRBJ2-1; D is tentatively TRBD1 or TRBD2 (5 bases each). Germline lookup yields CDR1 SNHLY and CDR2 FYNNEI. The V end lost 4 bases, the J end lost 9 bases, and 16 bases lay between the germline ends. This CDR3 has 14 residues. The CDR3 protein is CASSVGQGAGEQFF. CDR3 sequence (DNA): TGTGCCAGCAGTGTCGGCCAGGGCGCGGGTGAGCAGTTCTTC.

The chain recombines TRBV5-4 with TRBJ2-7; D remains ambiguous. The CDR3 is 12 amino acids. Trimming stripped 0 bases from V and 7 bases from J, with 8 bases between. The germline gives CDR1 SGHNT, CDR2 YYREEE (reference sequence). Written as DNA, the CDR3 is TGTGCCAGCAGCTTGGAAGACTGGGAGCAGTACTTC. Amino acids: CASSLEDWEQYF.

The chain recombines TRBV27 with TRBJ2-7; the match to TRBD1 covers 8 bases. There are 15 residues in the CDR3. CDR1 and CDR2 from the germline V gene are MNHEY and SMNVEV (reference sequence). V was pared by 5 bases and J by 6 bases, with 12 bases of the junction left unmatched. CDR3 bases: TGTGCCAGCAGTGTACGGACAGGGAAGGTCTCCGAGCAGTACTTC. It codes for CASSVRTGKVSEQYF.

CDR3 region: CASSEARIGRVNTEAFF. The CDR3 coding sequence is TGTGCCAGCAGTGAAGCGCGAATAGGCAGGGTGAACACTGAAGCTTTCTTT. This chain connects TRBV2 to TRBJ1-1, with a weak D call TRBD1 (5 bases). V was pared by 0 bases and J by 0 bases, with 14 bases between. This CDR3 comprises 17 residues. Germline CDR1 and CDR2: SNHLY and FYNNEI. The full variable domain, its missing parts supplied by reference TRBV2 and TRBJ1-1, is EPEVTQTPSHQVTQMGQEVILRCVPISNHLYFYWYRQILGQKVEFLVSFYNNEISEKSEIFDDQFSVERPDGSNFTLKIRSTKLEDSAMYFCASSEARIGRVNTEAFFGQGTRLTVV.

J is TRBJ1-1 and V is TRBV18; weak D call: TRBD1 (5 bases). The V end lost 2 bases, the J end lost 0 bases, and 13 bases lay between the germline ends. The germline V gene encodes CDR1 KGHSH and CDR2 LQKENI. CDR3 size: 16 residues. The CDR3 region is CASSPSGLGVNTEAFF. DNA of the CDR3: TGTGCCAGCTCACCATCAGGGTTGGGAGTGAACACTGAAGCTTTCTTT. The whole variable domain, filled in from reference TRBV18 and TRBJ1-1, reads NAGVMQNPRHLVRRRGQEARLRCSPMKGHSHVYWYRQLPEEGLKFMVYLQKENIIDESGMPKERFSAEFPKEGPSILRIQQVVRGDSAAYFCASSPSGLGVNTEAFFGQGTRLTVV.

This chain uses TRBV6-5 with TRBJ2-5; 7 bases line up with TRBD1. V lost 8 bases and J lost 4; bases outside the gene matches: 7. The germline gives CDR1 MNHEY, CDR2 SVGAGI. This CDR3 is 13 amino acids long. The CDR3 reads CASQQGLRETQYF. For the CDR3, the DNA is TGTGCCAGCCAACAGGGGTTGCGAGAGACCCAGTACTTC.

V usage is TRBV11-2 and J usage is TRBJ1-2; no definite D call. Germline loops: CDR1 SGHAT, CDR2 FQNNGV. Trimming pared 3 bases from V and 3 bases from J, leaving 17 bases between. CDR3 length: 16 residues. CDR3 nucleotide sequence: TGTGCCAGCAGCTTTATCAGATCGGGCCAGTACTATGGCTACACCTTC. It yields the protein CASSFIRSGQYYGYTF.

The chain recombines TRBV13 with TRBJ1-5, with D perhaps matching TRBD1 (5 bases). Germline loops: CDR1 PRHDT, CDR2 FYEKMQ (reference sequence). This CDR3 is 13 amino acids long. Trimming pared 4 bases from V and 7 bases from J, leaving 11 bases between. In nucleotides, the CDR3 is TGTGCCAGCAGCTGGGGGGTCGAGCAGCCCCAGCATTTT. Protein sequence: CASSWGVEQPQHF.